This T cell receptor beta chain was identified during a study of OX40 agonist ivuxolimab in advanced cancers. The CDR3 has 15 residues. The V gene end was trimmed by 3 bases and the J gene end by 6 bases; junction bases not matched to a gene: 8. Germline CDR1 and CDR2: SGHRS and YFSETQ. Sequencing was performed with immunoSEQ multiplex PCR; in TCRdb, only in-frame clones are kept and a portion is missing. This table holds around 80,000 clones, roughly 78% found once. The clonotype was recovered from an adult with an advanced solid tumor such as melanoma, head and neck, liver or kidney cancer. Source: CD4+ or CD8+ T cells sorted from blood, taken in a trial of the OX40 agonist ivuxolimab. The chain carries TRBV5-1 and TRBJ2-3; TRBD2 agrees at 9 bases. The chain's CDR3 is CASSYLAGSGDTQYF. CDR3 nucleotide sequence: TGCGCCAGCAGCTACCTAGCGGGATCGGGGGATACGCAGTATTTT.